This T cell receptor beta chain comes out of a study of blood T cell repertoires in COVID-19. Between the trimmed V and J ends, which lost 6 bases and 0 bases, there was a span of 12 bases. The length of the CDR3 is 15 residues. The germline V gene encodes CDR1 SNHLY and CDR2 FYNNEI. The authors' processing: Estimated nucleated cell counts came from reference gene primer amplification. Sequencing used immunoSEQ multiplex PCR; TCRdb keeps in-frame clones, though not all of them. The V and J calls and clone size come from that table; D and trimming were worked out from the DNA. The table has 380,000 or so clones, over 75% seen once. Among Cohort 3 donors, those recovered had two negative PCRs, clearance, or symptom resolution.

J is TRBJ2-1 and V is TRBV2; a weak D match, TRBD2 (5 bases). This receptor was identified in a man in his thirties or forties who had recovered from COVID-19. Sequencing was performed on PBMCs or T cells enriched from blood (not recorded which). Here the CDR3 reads CASRAPGFSYNEQFF. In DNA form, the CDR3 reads TGTGCCAGCAGGGCGCCGGGGTTCTCCTACAATGAGCAGTTCTTC.